These 25 T cell receptor beta chains came from one sample sequenced in a study of T-cell reconstitution after alpha-beta-depleted transplantation in children (dated by TCRdb to between 2015 and 2016). This specimen's treatment or condition label, per the study, means: allogeneic hematopoietic cell transplantation with graft depleted of TCRalphabeta T cells and CD19 B cells. The library was built by means of PCR. TCRdb names Illumina HiSeq 2500 as the instrument used. Molecular barcoding was employed in the preparation of TCR libraries, with unique molecular identifiers being used to normalize TCRbeta repertoire quantification. The raw public data were reprocessed by TCRdb itself: fastp quality trimming at Q25, MiXCR clonotype calling, in-frame beta chains only. Every entry covers one CDR3 protein and lists the most common genes and DNA from its rows. This sample holds about a million distinct CDR3 sequences; about 29% were observed only once. Of the sample, approximately 30% is held by the ten largest clones.

The sample in question was PBMCs, mostly from graft donor cells, obtained 360 days after TCRalphabeta/CD19-depleted stem cell transplant. These receptors all come from a boy in the first two years of life who had a stem cell transplant for SCID, so the T cells may come from the graft donor.

The chain joins TRBV3-1 to TRBJ2-5, with D possibly TRBD2 on 6 matching bases. CDR1 is LGHDT and CDR2 is YNNKEL in the germline V gene (reference sequence). This CDR3 has 19 residues. V was clipped by 10 bases and J by 0 bases, with 30 bases between them. The CDR3: CATSQDWLAGGAYQETQYF. CDR3 in DNA: TGTGCCACCTCCCAAGATTGGCTGGCTGGCGGGGCCTACCAAGAGACCCAGTACTTC.

This clonotype came up a few times. The chain uses TRBV29-1 and TRBJ2-1; D is ambiguous. The CDR3 extends over 15 amino acids. V lost 6 bases, J lost 0 bases, and 15 bases lay in between. In germline, CDR1 is SQVTM, CDR2 ANQGSEA. CDR3 residues: CSVAPTRSSYNEQFF. In nucleotides, the CDR3 is TGCAGCGTCGCCCCTACCCGTAGCTCCTACAATGAGCAGTTCTTC.

The J gene is TRBJ1-2, the V gene TRBV7-3; weak D call: TRBD1 (6 bases). V was pared by 5 bases and J by 4 bases, with 17 bases between. The CDR3 runs 15 residues. The germline gives CDR1 SGHTA, CDR2 FQGTGA. CDR3 residues: CASSPNRESSYGYTF. CDR3 nucleotides: TGTGCCAGCAGCCCCAACAGGGAAAGTAGCTATGGCTACACCTTC.

The sample holds a few counts of this clonotype. This sequence joins TRBV6-5 and TRBJ1-2, with D maybe TRBD1 (5 bases). With 3 bases removed from V and 7 bases from J, the gap between germline ends came to 9 bases. The CDR3 has 12 amino acids. From germline, CDR1 is MNHEY and CDR2 SVGAGI. The CDR3 DNA is TGTGCCAGCAGTTATAACCAGGGTGGCTACACCTTC. Translating it yields CASSYNQGGYTF.

The CDR3 sequence: CATSEPRGQPQHF. CDR3 DNA sequence: TGTGCCACCAGTGAACCGCGGGGTCAGCCCCAGCATTTT. The chain employs TRBV24-1 and TRBJ1-5; D unresolved. Trimming took off 4 bases at V and 6 bases at J, with 9 bases between the two ends. The CDR3 loop spans 13 amino acids. Germline V gene data show CDR1 as KGHDR and CDR2 as SFDVKD.

This clonotype was observed a handful of times. The chain combines TRBV11-2 with TRBJ2-1, with D possibly matching TRBD2 (6 bases). Germline V gives CDR1 SGHAT, CDR2 FQNNGV. Trimming removed 5 bases at V and 0 bases at J, with 20 bases between. This CDR3 contains 18 residues. The CDR3 protein is CASSRPRGGALSYNEQFF. In DNA form, the CDR3 reads TGTGCCAGCAGCCGCCCCCGTGGCGGGGCGCTCTCCTACAATGAGCAGTTCTTC.

The sample holds a few counts of this clonotype. The chain recombines TRBV7-2 with TRBJ2-5; tentatively, D is TRBD1 (5 bases). This CDR3 has 14 residues. The V end lost 0 bases, the J end lost 5 bases, and 10 bases lay between the germline ends. Germline CDR1 is SGHTA and CDR2 is FQGNSA. CDR3 sequence (DNA): TGTGCCAGCAGCTTAGCGATCAGGGCGGAGACCCAGTACTTC. Translated: CASSLAIRAETQYF.

V is TRBV7-2 and J is TRBJ2-7, with D perhaps matching TRBD2 (6 bases). V shed 5 bases and J shed 7 bases, with 27 bases lying between them. This CDR3 comprises 17 residues. From germline, CDR1 is SGHTA and CDR2 FQGNSA. CDR3 protein: CASSIPGQRHRAGEQYF. The CDR3 DNA sequence: TGTGCCAGCAGCATCCCGGGCCAGCGTCACCGGGCGGGAGAGCAGTACTTC.

This chain uses TRBV30 with TRBJ2-1; no clear D. CDR3 length equals 13 residues. The germline gives CDR1 GTSNPN, CDR2 SVGIG (reference sequence). The V end was cut by 4 bases, the J end by 4 bases, with 11 bases between. The DNA of the CDR3 is TGTGCCTGGAAAACTGACTCGTACAATGAGCAGTTCTTC. As protein: CAWKTDSYNEQFF.

This clonotype appeared a few times. The rearrangement joins TRBV7-9 to TRBJ2-5; 8 bases agree with TRBD2. CDR1 and CDR2 (germline): SEHNR, FQNEAQ (reference sequence). Losses at the gene ends were 5 bases for V and 5 bases for J; bases not matched to a gene: 7. This CDR3 comprises 14 residues. The DNA for the CDR3 is TGTGCCAGCAGCGCAACTAGCGGTGGGGAGACCCAGTACTTC. This gives the protein CASSATSGGETQYF.

This clonotype has just a few counts. This sequence joins TRBV12-3 or TRBV12-4 and TRBJ2-5; unclear D gene. This CDR3 has 16 residues. The V end was cut by 4 bases, the J end by 5 bases, with 20 bases between. The CDR3: CASSSTHGPRWETQYF. In nucleotides, the CDR3 is TGTGCCAGCAGTTCTACGCACGGGCCCCGGTGGGAGACCCAGTACTTC.

The sample holds a few counts of this clonotype. The chain has TRBV4-1 and TRBJ2-1; 8 bases map to TRBD2. The germline V gene has CDR1 MGHRA and CDR2 YSYEKL. The CDR3 covers 19 residues. With 0 bases clipped from V and 5 bases from J, the junction kept 15 bases outside the gene matches. This chain's CDR3 is CASSQESFRSLAEDNEQFF. The CDR3 bases are TGCGCCAGCAGCCAAGAAAGTTTTCGATCACTAGCGGAAGACAATGAGCAGTTCTTC.

This chain uses TRBV15 with TRBJ1-5, with a tentative D call TRBD1 (5 bases). Between the trimmed V and J ends, which lost 1 base and 9 bases, there was a span of 19 bases. CDR3 length equals 16 residues. Germline CDR1 reads LNHNV; CDR2 reads YYDKDF (reference sequence). DNA for the CDR3: TGTGCCACCAGCAGAGGATTAGGGGATTCCGGGCGGCCCCAGCATTTT. Encoded protein: CATSRGLGDSGRPQHF.

The genes are TRBV7-8 and TRBJ2-7; D unresolved. V gave up 1 base and J gave up 6 bases, with 16 bases separating them. CDR3 length: 15 residues. CDR1 and CDR2 (germline): SGHVS, FQNEAQ. CDR3 DNA sequence: TGTGCCAGCAGCTTAGTTTTGGGGTTGGGTTCCGAGCAGTACTTC. Translating it yields CASSLVLGLGSEQYF.

The chain joins TRBV11-2 to TRBJ2-1; tentatively, D is TRBD1 (7 bases). The germline V gene encodes CDR1 SGHAT and CDR2 FQNNGV. This CDR3 is built from 21 residues. The V end lost 3 bases, the J end lost 2 bases, and 29 bases lay between the germline ends. As DNA, the CDR3 is TGTGCCAGCAGCTTCCCCCTAGCGCGGACAGGTTTTTCTCTTGCCTACAATGAGCAGTTCTTC. Amino acid sequence: CASSFPLARTGFSLAYNEQFF. The whole variable domain, filled in from reference TRBV11-2 and TRBJ2-1, reads EAGVAQSPRYKIIEKRQSVAFWCNPISGHATLYWYQQILGQGPKLLIQFQNNGVVDDSQLPKDRFSAERLKGVDSTLKIQPAKLEDSAVYLCASSFPLARTGFSLAYNEQFFGPGTRLTVL.

In its sample, this clonotype was seen a few times. This rearrangement joins TRBV7-2 to TRBJ2-1; 9 nucleotides align to TRBD2. This CDR3 spans 16 amino acids. In germline, CDR1 is SGHTA, CDR2 FQGNSA. The ends lost 1 base at V and 7 bases at J; junction bases unmatched: 8. The CDR3 nucleotides are TGTGCCAGCAGCTTAGTCCGCGGGGGGGTTGGTAATGAGCAGTTCTTC. Translating it yields CASSLVRGGVGNEQFF.

This clonotype was observed a handful of times. CDR3 nucleotides: TGTGCCAGCAGCTTATCTCCGACAGGGAAGGAGACCCAGTACTTC. Amino acids: CASSLSPTGKETQYF. The chain combines TRBV7-2 with TRBJ2-5; 7 nucleotides line up with TRBD1. The length of the CDR3 is 15 residues. Germline values: CDR1 SGHTA, CDR2 FQGNSA. Trimming at V came to 2 bases and at J to 5 bases, leaving 8 bases not matched to a gene.

This chain links TRBV5-1 with TRBJ2-1, with 16 bases that match TRBD2. There are 16 residues in the CDR3. V shed 3 bases, J shed 8 bases, and the junction held 5 bases outside the gene matches. The germline V gene encodes CDR1 SGHRS and CDR2 YFSETQ. CDR3 region: CASSWGTSGGADEQFF. In nucleotides, the CDR3 is TGCGCCAGCAGCTGGGGGACTAGCGGGGGGGCCGATGAGCAGTTCTTC.

CDR3 sequence reads: CASSALQRGGLKTQYF. The CDR3 bases are TGTGCCAGCAGTGCTCTACAGCGGGGGGGCTTGAAGACCCAGTACTTC. J is TRBJ2-5 and V is TRBV28; 10 bases map to TRBD2. Per germline, CDR1 MDHEN and CDR2 SYDVKM. The CDR3 has 16 residues. The junction had 12 bases not matched to a gene; V was cut back by 5 bases and J by 6 bases.

The rearrangement uses TRBV20-1 and TRBJ2-3; possibly TRBD2 for D (6 bases). The CDR3 has 13 residues. Trimming shortened V by 3 bases and J by 5 bases, and 12 bases separated the two germline ends. The germline V gene has CDR1 DFQATT and CDR2 SNEGSKA (reference sequence). The CDR3 DNA sequence: TGCAGTGCTAGTCTGCGGGGCGAAGATACGCAGTATTTT. Its protein is CSASLRGEDTQYF.

The chain joins TRBV12-3 or TRBV12-4 to TRBJ2-2; tentative D call: TRBD1 (6 bases). The CDR3 extends over 12 amino acids. The V gene lost 4 bases and the J gene lost 7 bases, with 7 bases spanning the gap. The CDR3 protein is CASSWGLGELFF. As DNA, the CDR3 is TGTGCCAGCAGTTGGGGGCTCGGGGAGCTGTTTTTT.

The sample holds a few counts of this clonotype. This chain connects TRBV6-5 to TRBJ1-1, with D hard to call. CDR1 and CDR2 (germline): MNHEY, SVGAGI. CDR3 length: 15 amino acids. The V end lost 7 bases, the J end lost 2 bases, and 17 bases lay between the germline ends. The CDR3 nucleotides are TGTGCCAGCAAAAGGGCAGAAACCATAAACACTGAAGCTTTCTTT. It encodes CASKRAETINTEAFF.

This clonotype has only one observation. This chain uses TRBV10-3 with TRBJ2-3, with D unresolved. Looked up from germline, CDR1 is ENHRY and CDR2 is SYGVKD. There are 16 residues in the CDR3. V shed 4 bases and J shed 2 bases, with 16 bases lying between them. The CDR3 loop reads CAISARWVFSTDTQYF. The CDR3 nucleotides are TGTGCCATCAGTGCTAGGTGGGTTTTCTCCACAGATACGCAGTATTTT.

This chain links TRBV10-3 with TRBJ2-5; possible D gene TRBD2, 6 bases. The CDR3 spans 13 residues. CDR1 is ENHRY, CDR2 SYGVKD, per germline. Trimming took 6 bases from V and 2 from J, leaving 10 bases between them. This CDR3 reads CAIRRELQETQYF. The CDR3, as DNA: TGTGCCATCAGACGGGAGCTACAAGAGACCCAGTACTTC.

This clonotype has more than one count but fewer than ten. The CDR3 region has the DNA TGTGCCAGCAGTAGCCCAAGCGGGGAGGCAAACTACGAGCAGTACTTC. Its translation is CASSSPSGEANYEQYF. This chain uses TRBV12-3 or TRBV12-4 with TRBJ2-7; 7 bases line up with TRBD2. With 5 bases clipped from V and 3 bases from J, the junction kept 13 bases outside the gene matches. This CDR3 spans 16 amino acids.